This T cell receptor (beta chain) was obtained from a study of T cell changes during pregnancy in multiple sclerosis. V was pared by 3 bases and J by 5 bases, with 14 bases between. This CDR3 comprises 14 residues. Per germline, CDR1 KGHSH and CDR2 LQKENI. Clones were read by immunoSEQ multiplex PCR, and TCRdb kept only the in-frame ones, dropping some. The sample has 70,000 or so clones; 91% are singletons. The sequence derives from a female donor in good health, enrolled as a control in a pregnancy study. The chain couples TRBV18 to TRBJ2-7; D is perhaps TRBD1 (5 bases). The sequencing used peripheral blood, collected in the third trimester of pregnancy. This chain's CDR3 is CASSPNSRENEQYF. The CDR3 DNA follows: TGTGCCAGCTCACCTAACTCCAGGGAAAACGAGCAGTACTTC. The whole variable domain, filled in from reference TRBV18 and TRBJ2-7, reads NAGVMQNPRHLVRRRGQEARLRCSPMKGHSHVYWYRQLPEEGLKFMVYLQKENIIDESGMPKERFSAEFPKEGPSILRIQQVVRGDSAAYFCASSPNSRENEQYFGPGTRLTVT.